The rows below give T cell receptor beta chains drawn from one sample of a study of molecular identifiers for immune sequencing clone quantification. TCRdb reprocessed the PCR reads via MiXCR and lists one record per CDR3 protein. The sample includes about half a million distinct CDR3 sequences, over 20% of them seen just once. Specimen: naive CD8+ T cells from blood, with Jurkat cell RNA spiked in. All receptors come from a human donor in good health. Some libraries in this study had Jurkat cell RNA spiked in. Each CDR3 is given with its conserved first and last residue. The order of the fields is J gene, V gene, D gene, clone size, CDR3 DNA, CDR3 protein. The D gene is left open where the match is weak. Only part of the rows carry a size: once, few, many, or a class if the clone is expanded.

>TRBJ2-2|TRBV9|NA|NA
TGTGCCAGCAGCGTAGCCCGGGGAACCGGGGAGCTGTTTTTT
CASSVARGTGELFF
>TRBJ2-2|TRBV4-3|NA|few
TGCGCCAGCACCCTAGCTACCGGAAACACCGGGGAGCTGTTTTTT
CASTLATGNTGELFF
>TRBJ1-5|TRBV27|TRBD1|few
TGTGCCAGCAGTTTATCAGGGACAGGGCAGCCCCAGCATTTT
CASSLSGTGQPQHF
>TRBJ2-6|TRBV27|NA|few
TGTGCCAGCAGTTTATGGCTAGGTGGGGCCAACGTCCTGACTTTC
CASSLWLGGANVLTF
>TRBJ1-1|TRBV9|TRBD1|many
TGTGCCAGCAGCCCTACCCAAACAGGGGGCCCTTTCACTGAAGCTTTCTTT
CASSPTQTGGPFTEAFF
>TRBJ1-5|TRBV12-3/TRBV12-4|NA|many
TGTGCCAGCAGCCCTGGGGGAGAGCCCCAGCATTTT
CASSPGGEPQHF
>TRBJ1-5|TRBV28|NA|NA
TGTGCCAGCAGGCTGCTTTATAGCAATCAGCCCCAGCATTTT
CASRLLYSNQPQHF
>TRBJ2-7|TRBV6-5|TRBD1|few
TGTGCCAGCAGTTACTCAACCGGGACAGTCACCTACGAGCAGTACTTC
CASSYSTGTVTYEQYF
>TRBJ2-7|TRBV7-9|NA|many
TGTGCCAGCAGCCCCGGGACTGTTTACGAGCAGTACTTC
CASSPGTVYEQYF
>TRBJ2-1|TRBV6-1|NA|many
TGTGCCAGCATGGGGTACAATGAGCAGTTCTTC
CASMGYNEQFF
>TRBJ1-1|TRBV2|NA|many
TGTGCCAGCAGTGAACAGCCGAACACTGAAGCTTTCTTT
CASSEQPNTEAFF
>TRBJ2-2|TRBV12-3/TRBV12-4|TRBD1|NA
TGTGCCAGCAGTTTTTGGGGCGGACAGGGGTACACCGGGGAGCTGTTTTTT
CASSFWGGQGYTGELFF
>TRBJ2-5|TRBV20-1|NA|many
TGCAGTGCTAGGGACATGGACAGAGAACAAGAGACCCAGTACTTC
CSARDMDREQETQYF
>TRBJ1-5|TRBV28|NA|NA
TGTGCCAGCGGCCCGAGGACGCTCCTACATTTT
CASGPRTLLHF
>TRBJ2-3|TRBV7-9|NA|NA
TGTGCCAGCAGCCCAAAACAGGGATTTAACACAGATACGCAGTGTTTT
CASSPKQGFNTDTQCF
>TRBJ2-7|TRBV29-1|NA|few
TGCAGCGTTTTATGGCAAAACTTAGGGTACGAGCAGTACTTC
CSVLWQNLGYEQYF
>TRBJ1-2|TRBV6-5|TRBD1|many
TGTGCCAGCAGACAATCGGACAGGTCCTTCTATGGCTACACCTTC
CASRQSDRSFYGYTF
>TRBJ1-1|TRBV28|NA|many
TGTGCCAGTCGTATGAGCAGCCCTGAAGCTTTCTTT
CASRMSSPEAFF
>TRBJ2-5|TRBV11-3|NA|NA
TGTGCCAGCAGCCCCGAAAACCAAGAGACCCAGTGCTTC
CASSPENQETQCF
>TRBJ2-7|TRBV4-3|NA|many
TGCGCCAGCAGCCCGAACTCGATGCTCTCGTACGAGCAGTACTTC
CASSPNSMLSYEQYF
>TRBJ2-7|TRBV20-1|TRBD2|many
TGCAGTGCTAGAGATCAATTGCTGGGACTAGCGGCCTACGAGCAGTACTTC
CSARDQLLGLAAYEQYF
>TRBJ1-2|TRBV19|NA|once
TGTGCCAACATACCTGATAGGAACGGAAGAAACTATGGCTACACCTTC
CANIPDRNGRNYGYTF
>TRBJ2-5|TRBV6-5|TRBD1|many
TGTGCCAGCAGCACAGGGGTCGCAGAGACCCAGTACTTC
CASSTGVAETQYF
>TRBJ1-3|TRBV3-1|NA|few
TGTGCCAGCAGCCAAGAAGTTGAGAGAAACACCATATATTTT
CASSQEVERNTIYF
>TRBJ2-7|TRBV20-1|TRBD2|NA
TGCAGTGCTAGTGAACTAGCGGGGGGATACGAGCAGTACTTC
CSASELAGGYEQYF